Given below is one T cell receptor beta chain in context. A TCRbeta library incorporating unique molecular identifiers was prepared. Using its own MiXCR run on the PCR reads, TCRdb lists one record per CDR3 protein. Of about 540,000 distinct CDR3 sequences in the sample, 18% are singletons; the top ten hold 3% to 3.5%. The sample originates from a study of T-cell reconstitution after alpha-beta-depleted transplantation in children. This TCR was sampled from a human donor who donated a stem cell graft to a child with acute lymphoblastic leukemia. Source: PBMCs from the stem cell graft donor, taken from the stem cell graft.

CDR3 amino acids: CASSPLAGEFHEQYF. The CDR3 DNA follows: TGTGCCAGCAGCCCACTAGCGGGAGAGTTCCACGAGCAGTACTTC. This rearrangement joins TRBV7-9 to TRBJ2-7; the match to TRBD2 covers 11 bases. V was clipped by 5 bases and J by 5 bases; unmatched bases: 8. Germline V gene lookup returns CDR1 SEHNR and CDR2 FQNEAQ (reference sequence). This CDR3 is built from 15 residues.